This entry concerns a single T cell receptor (beta chain). Looked up from germline, CDR1 is SGHTS and CDR2 is YDEGEE. The CDR3 consists of 15 residues. The ends were cut back, 1 base at V and 5 bases at J, with 16 bases in the middle. The sample belongs to a study of T cell changes during pregnancy in multiple sclerosis. Here immunoSEQ multiplex PCR was the method, and the copy in TCRdb shows in-frame clones only, minus some. The table lists more than 80,000 clones, under 95% of them singletons. The chain recombines TRBV5-8 with TRBJ2-7, with a tentative D call TRBD2 (6 bases). The sequencing here drew on peripheral blood, taken after pregnancy. This TCR derives from a female donor with multiple sclerosis, enrolled in a pregnancy study. Here the CDR3 reads CASSLKAGRRHEQYF. In DNA form, the CDR3 reads TGTGCCAGCAGCTTGAAGGCAGGGAGGAGGCACGAGCAGTACTTC.